The clone carrying this T cell receptor beta chain has a single count. Its antigen remains unidentified. The CDR3 totals 15 residues. CDR1 is PRHDT and CDR2 is FYEKMQ in the germline V gene (reference sequence). After removal of 4 bases from V and 4 bases from J, the junction contained 9 bases not matched to a gene. The sample is drawn from a study of T cell responses to AZD1222 COVID-19 vaccine. Study-level results: Repertoire sampling occurred only after the peak T cell response. Once two AZD1222 doses were given, Spike-specific TCR breadth and depth went up. Just a handful of people given AZD1222 tested seropositive at baseline. Unmutated variant regions are reportedly targeted by nearly half of spike-specific TCRs.

The data were produced by immunoSEQ multiplex PCR, yet TCRdb's version contains in-frame clones alone and is incomplete. The sample shows about 97,000 clones, 80% to 90% of them seen only once. This sequence originates from an adult in good health. The sample in question was peripheral blood, obtained on day 0 of AZD1222 vaccination. The chain links TRBV13 to TRBJ1-1; TRBD1 agrees at 7 bases. The CDR3 region has the DNA TGTGCCAGCAGCTCGAGGGGGCGGATGAGCACTGAAGCTTTCTTT. It encodes CASSSRGRMSTEAFF.